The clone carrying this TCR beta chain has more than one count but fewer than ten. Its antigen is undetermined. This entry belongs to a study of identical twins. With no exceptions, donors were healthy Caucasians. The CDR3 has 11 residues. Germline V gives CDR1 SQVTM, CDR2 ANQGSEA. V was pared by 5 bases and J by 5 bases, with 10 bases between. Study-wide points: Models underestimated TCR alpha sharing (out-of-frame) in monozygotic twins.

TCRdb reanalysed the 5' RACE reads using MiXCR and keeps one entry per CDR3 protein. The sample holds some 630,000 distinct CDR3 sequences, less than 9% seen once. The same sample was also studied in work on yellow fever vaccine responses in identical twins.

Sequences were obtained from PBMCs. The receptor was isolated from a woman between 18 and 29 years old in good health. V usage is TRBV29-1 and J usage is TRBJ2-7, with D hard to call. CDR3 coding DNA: TGCAGCGTTCTAGGGTCCCACGAGCAGTACTTC. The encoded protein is CSVLGSHEQYF.